The clone carrying this T cell receptor beta chain occurred a few times. Its antigen is still unknown. These data belong to a study of regulatory dendritic cells for organ transplantation. As for the study in general: Monocytes received vitamin D3 on days 0 and 4, IL-10 on day 4.

Allogeneic regulatory or mature dendritic cells were co-cultured for four to six days with CFSE-labeled sorted T cells at 1:10. FACS sorted CD4+ or CD8+ T cells into CD45RA+ naive and CD45RO+ memory. Whole-study findings and limits: Between individuals, the alloreactive memory CD8+ T cell pool differed considerably. Naive T cells showed high diversity, memory cells less, memory CD8+ least.

TCRdb's table, derived via immunoSEQ multiplex PCR, lists solely in-frame clones and lacks some. In the table there are thousands of clones, about 60% of which are singletons. From germline, CDR1 is SEHNR and CDR2 FQNEAQ (reference sequence). After removal of 6 bases from V and 4 bases from J, the junction contained 2 bases not matched to a gene. The CDR3 covers 14 residues. The receptor's source is a human donor in good health. Input material: memory CD8+ T cells from blood cultured with dendritic cells. Subset specified: CD45RO+ memory T cells. This rearrangement joins TRBV7-9 to TRBJ2-2; 10 bases line up with TRBD1. The CDR3 reads CASRTGGGTGELFF. CDR3 coding DNA: TGTGCCAGCAGGACAGGGGGCGGCACCGGGGAGCTGTTTTTT. The variable domain in full, completed from reference TRBV7-9 and TRBJ2-2, reads DTGVSQNPRHKITKRGQNVTFRCDPISEHNRLYWYRQTLGQGPEFLTYFQNEAQLEKSRLLSDRFSAERPKGSFSTLEIQRTEQGDSAMYLCASRTGGGTGELFFGEGSRLTVL.